This T cell receptor (beta chain) was identified in a study of blood T cells in healthy people across ages. Whole-study results and caveats: Older individuals had lower TCR beta diversity per million T cells (the decline was roughly linear).

A J-beta primer mix and a sample-barcoded 5' primer were used in a second PCR of roughly 6 to 12 cycles. Each cDNA was tagged by a template-switch adaptor containing 12 random nucleotides. TCRdb analysed the 5' RACE reads with MiXCR anew, one entry per CDR3 protein. The sample contains 1.5 million to 2 million distinct CDR3 sequences, 28% of which appear only once. Trimming took off 0 bases at V and 3 bases at J, with 11 bases between the two ends. Germline V gene data show CDR1 as MGHRA and CDR2 as YSYEKL. The CDR3 runs 15 residues. With regard to this clonotype: Its target is unknown.

Sequencing was performed on blood. The TCR comes from a woman in her twenties or thirties in good health. This sequence joins TRBV4-1 and TRBJ1-1, with a weak D call TRBD1 (5 bases). CDR3 sequence reads: CASSQDLGVYTEAFF. CDR3 DNA: TGCGCCAGCAGCCAAGATCTAGGGGTCTACACTGAAGCTTTCTTT.